A selection of T cell receptor beta chains follows, all from one sample in a study of blood T cell repertoires in COVID-19. Sequencing was performed with immunoSEQ multiplex PCR; in TCRdb, only in-frame clones are kept and a portion is missing. The sample gives around 250,000 clones, 83% of which show up once; 4.5% to 6.5% is in the top ten. Sample: peripheral blood. The receptors shown here come from a man older than 75 with acute or convalescent COVID-19. Each CDR3 is given with its conserved first and last residue. Each record gives: CDR3 protein, CDR3 DNA, CDR3 length, V gene, D gene, J gene, clone size. A D gene is named only where the DNA matches it firmly. Only some rows state a clone size, as once, few, many or a class for expanded clones.

CASTFKLDNEQFF | TGTGCCAGCACGTTCAAGCTCGACAATGAGCAGTTCTTC | 13 | TRBV6-6 | - | TRBJ2-1 | -
CASSFAGAIQETQYF | TGTGCCAGCAGTTTTGCGGGGGCGATCCAAGAGACCCAGTACTTC | 15 | TRBV28 | - | TRBJ2-5 | -
CASSRTGIGYGDSPLHF | TGTGCCAGCAGCCGAACAGGGATCGGGTATGGTGATTCACCCCTCCACTTT | 17 | TRBV5-8 | - | TRBJ1-6 | -
CASSPRQGRETQYF | TGTGCCAGCAGCCCTAGACAGGGGCGGGAGACCCAGTACTTC | 14 | TRBV14 | TRBD1 | TRBJ2-5 | -
CASSLLAGADEQYF | TGCGCCAGCAGTCTACTAGCGGGAGCCGACGAGCAGTACTTC | 14 | TRBV10-2 | TRBD2 | TRBJ2-7 | -
CATSREMRNDQPQHF | TGTGCCACCAGCAGAGAAATGAGGAATGATCAGCCCCAGCATTTT | 15 | TRBV15 | - | TRBJ1-5 | few
CASSLAGHRGYEQFF | TGTGCCAGCAGCTTGGCCGGGCACAGGGGGTATGAGCAGTTCTTC | 15 | TRBV5-8 | TRBD1 | TRBJ2-1 | -
CASSLGGPITDTQYF | TGCGCCAGCAGCTTGGGAGGGCCCATCACAGATACGCAGTATTTT | 15 | TRBV5-1 | - | TRBJ2-3 | -
CASSPPWQGGVEQYF | TGTGCCAGCTCACCACCGTGGCAGGGAGGTGTTGAGCAGTACTTC | 15 | TRBV18 | - | TRBJ2-7 | -
CASRWTGPNTGELFF | TGCGCCAGCAGGTGGACTGGGCCAAACACCGGGGAGCTGTTTTTT | 15 | TRBV10-1 | - | TRBJ2-2 | -
CASSVEEGHNYGYTF | TGTGCCAGCAGCGTAGAGGAGGGCCATAACTATGGCTACACCTTC | 15 | TRBV9 | - | TRBJ1-2 | -
CASSLGTSGTQETQYF | TGTGCCAGCAGTTTGGGGACTAGCGGGACTCAAGAGACCCAGTACTTC | 16 | TRBV28 | TRBD2 | TRBJ2-5 | once
CASSAPGLAGYNEQFF | TGTGCCAGCAGTGCTCCGGGACTAGCGGGATACAATGAGCAGTTCTTC | 16 | TRBV2 | TRBD2 | TRBJ2-1 | -
CASSKRGKLFF | TGTGCCAGCAGCAAGCGCGGAAAACTGTTTTTT | 11 | TRBV7-2 | - | TRBJ1-4 | -
CASSQTDMSVYNEQFF | TGTGCCAGCTCACAGACGGACATGTCGGTGTACAATGAGCAGTTCTTC | 16 | TRBV18 | - | TRBJ2-1 | once
CATSRAQDLNTEAFF | TGTGCCACCAGCAGAGCGCAAGACTTGAACACTGAAGCTTTCTTT | 15 | TRBV15 | - | TRBJ1-1 | -
CAIKKAGGRGEQFF | TGTGCCATCAAGAAAGCGGGGGGAAGAGGTGAGCAGTTCTTC | 14 | TRBV10-3 | TRBD2 | TRBJ2-1 | -
CASGQSTDTQYF | TGTGCCAGCGGCCAGAGCACAGATACGCAGTATTTT | 12 | TRBV2 | - | TRBJ2-3 | -
CASSQQLLTSTDTQYF | TGCGCCAGCAGCCAACAACTCCTCACTAGCACAGATACGCAGTATTTT | 16 | TRBV4-1 | - | TRBJ2-3 | -
CASSERPRETQYF | TGTGCCAGCAGTGAACGCCCCAGGGAGACCCAGTACTTC | 13 | TRBV2 | - | TRBJ2-5 | once
CASMDRSRRNEQFF | TGTGCCAGTATGGACAGGTCTCGACGCAATGAGCAGTTCTTC | 14 | TRBV19 | TRBD1 | TRBJ2-1 | -
CASSRTDRGHETQYF | TGTGCCAGCAGCCGAACGGACAGGGGGCATGAGACCCAGTACTTC | 15 | TRBV7-9 | TRBD1 | TRBJ2-5 | -
CASSLYSSSGSFVADTQYF | TGTGCCAGCAGCTTGTATTCGTCTAGCGGGAGTTTTGTGGCAGATACGCAGTATTTT | 19 | TRBV7-6 | TRBD2 | TRBJ2-3 | -
CAISGGRAEAFF | TGCGCCATCTCAGGGGGCCGGGCTGAAGCTTTCTTT | 12 | TRBV10-1 | TRBD1 | TRBJ1-1 | -
CASSVGTGGTHEQYF | TGTGCCAGCAGTGTAGGCACAGGGGGGACCCACGAGCAGTACTTC | 15 | TRBV2 | TRBD1 | TRBJ2-7 | -
CASSLTSGSGAETQYF | TGTGCCAGCAGTTTGACTAGCGGGAGCGGGGCAGAGACCCAGTACTTC | 16 | TRBV28 | TRBD2 | TRBJ2-5 | -
CSVCVRGRDQPQHF | TGCAGCGTTTGCGTCAGGGGCCGAGACCAGCCCCAGCATTTT | 14 | TRBV29-1 | - | TRBJ1-5 | -
CASSPGLSYNEQFF | TGTGCCAGCAGCCCGGGACTCTCATACAATGAGCAGTTCTTC | 14 | TRBV5-5 | - | TRBJ2-1 | -
CASSQRSGSYEQYF | TGTGCCAGCAGCCAAAGGAGCGGGTCCTACGAGCAGTACTTC | 14 | TRBV3-1/TRBV3-2 | - | TRBJ2-7 | -
CASSEGLSQPQHF | TGTGCCAGCAGCGAGGGACTGTCTCAGCCCCAGCATTTT | 13 | TRBV5-6 | - | TRBJ1-5 | -
CASSGAGEITDTQYF | TGTGCCAGCAGCGGAGCGGGAGAGATCACAGATACGCAGTATTTT | 15 | TRBV9 | TRBD2 | TRBJ2-3 | -
CASSQDVAELTDTQYF | TGTGCCAGCAGCCAAGATGTAGCGGAGCTCACAGATACGCAGTATTTT | 16 | TRBV3-1/TRBV3-2 | - | TRBJ2-3 | few
CASSQDRALTYEQYF | TGTGCCAGCAGCCAGGACAGGGCCCTAACCTACGAGCAGTACTTC | 15 | TRBV6-5 | TRBD1 | TRBJ2-7 | -
CASSLGGTRAGSPLHF | TGTGCCAGCAGCTTGGGGGGGACACGGGCGGGATCACCCCTCCACTTT | 16 | TRBV7-8 | - | TRBJ1-6 | -
CASSERNEQFF | TGTGCCAGCAGTGAGCGGAATGAGCAGTTCTTC | 11 | TRBV25-1 | - | TRBJ2-1 | -